This T cell receptor (beta chain) was recovered during a study of control samples from healthy donors and cancer patients. Germline lookup yields CDR1 SGHAT and CDR2 FQNNGV. The CDR3 has 15 amino acids. The V end was cut by 0 bases, the J end by 3 bases, with 9 bases between. Method: immunoSEQ multiplex PCR; TCRdb's copy keeps in-frame clones and lacks some. The sample has 35,000 to 45,000 clones, 75% to 95% seen once; the top ten hold roughly 23%. This receptor was obtained from a woman aged 40-49 years with head and neck cancer. The sequenced material came from PBMCs. V gene TRBV11-2 combines with J gene TRBJ1-3, with unresolved D. The CDR3, as DNA: TGTGCCAGCAGCTTAGATCGATTCAGTGGAAACACCATATATTTT. It specifies CASSLDRFSGNTIYF.